This T cell receptor (beta chain) was sequenced in a study of blood T cells in healthy people across ages. Study-level results: Donor CMV status was unknown, possibly confounding expanded clonotype changes. Long-lived donors had more naive CD4+ cells and higher diversity than aged donors. Unsorted PBMCs prevented conclusive naive versus antigen-experienced comparison.

On this clonotype: Its specificity is not known.

Using a J-beta primer mix together with a sample-barcoded 5' primer, a second PCR was run for roughly 6 to 11 cycles. All samples yielded 2.5 million or more CDR3-containing paired-end reads. TCRdb used MiXCR to reprocess the 5' RACE reads, holding one entry per CDR3 protein. The data show around 1.7 million distinct CDR3 sequences, under 30% seen once. The source material was blood. The clonotype comes from a woman aged 25 to 45 in good health.

The CDR3 DNA reads as TGTGCCAGCAGGCTGGACGGCCATAACAATGAGCAGTTCTTC. Amino acid sequence: CASRLDGHNNEQFF. The chain links TRBV28 to TRBJ2-1; D uncertain. Trimming removed 6 bases at V and 5 bases at J, with 14 bases between. CDR1 and CDR2 from the germline V gene are MDHEN and SYDVKM. The CDR3 sequence is 14 residues long.